This T cell receptor (beta chain) is from a study of CD4 T cells in relation to SARS-CoV-2 and coronaviruses. On the study more broadly: Of the patients, about 8 were male, 4 female, two Hispanic.

This table comes from immunoSEQ multiplex PCR, and its TCRdb copy is limited to in-frame clones, with some not included. The sample records about 41,000 clones, approximately 84% being singletons. The germline V gene encodes CDR1 SGHTA and CDR2 FQGTGA. V lost 6 bases and J lost 4; bases outside the gene matches: 7. The CDR3 has 15 residues. As regards this clone: Its antigen is currently unknown.

This chain uses TRBV7-3 with TRBJ2-3; TRBD2 matches 10 bases. Sequencing used naive CD4+ T cells from PBMCs, cultured in vitro. As for subset: naive CD4+ T cells isolated by negative enrichment. This TCR was sampled from an adult with COVID-19. CDR3 DNA: TGTGCCAGCAGGTCAGCGGGAGGGGTCCCAGATACGCAGTATTTT. This sequence encodes CASRSAGGVPDTQYF.